One sample yielded the 12 T cell receptor beta chains listed below, sequenced in a study of cytomegalovirus exposure and HLA in healthy donors (dated by TCRdb to about 2017). The receptor library was made with the immunoSEQ multiplex PCR assay. For the multiplex PCR, a mixture combining 60 forward primers for TCR Vbeta segments and 13 reverse primers for TCR Jbeta segments was used. In its TCRdb copy, this immuneACCESS table keeps in-frame sequences only and misses some clones. Where compared with another copy, unresolved V genes explain less than half of these, and the others have no known cause. In all, the sample holds approximately 54,000 clones, and more than 65% of those were seen once. Roughly 3.2% of the sample comes from the top ten. Material for sequencing was PBMCs. These receptors were obtained from a woman aged 18-29 years in good health and CMV-seronegative.

The chain recombines TRBV28 with TRBJ2-1, with TRBD1 matching over 9 bases. The V gene end was trimmed by 6 bases and the J gene end by 0 bases; junction bases not matched to a gene: 6. This CDR3 contains 16 residues. Germline CDR1 and CDR2: MDHEN and SYDVKM. The CDR3: CASRAGQGLSYNEQFF. The CDR3 DNA reads TGTGCCAGCAGGGCGGGACAGGGCCTCTCCTACAATGAGCAGTTCTTC.

This clone was picked up a small number of times. As DNA, the CDR3 is TGTGCCAGCAGTGAAGCGCTGGAGGCCCCCTACGAGCAGTACTTC. Translation: CASSEALEAPYEQYF. The chain carries TRBV6-1 and TRBJ2-7; D perhaps matches TRBD2 (5 bases). Trimming removed 0 bases at V and 2 bases at J, with 11 bases between. CDR3 size: 15 residues. CDR1 and CDR2 from the germline V gene are MNHNS and SASEGT.

The chain employs TRBV27 and TRBJ1-1, with TRBD1 identical over 10 bases. Trimming at V came to 6 bases and at J to 6 bases, leaving 19 bases not matched to a gene. Per the germline V gene, CDR1 is MNHEY and CDR2 is SMNVEV (reference sequence). This CDR3 is built from 18 residues. The chain's CDR3 is CASSGLTGQGHKMSEAFF. In DNA form, the CDR3 reads TGTGCCAGCAGCGGTTTAACGGGACAGGGGCATAAAATGTCTGAAGCTTTCTTT.

This clone was recorded once. CDR3 residues: CASSIKVRAMSDEQFF. The CDR3 DNA reads as TGTGCCAGTAGTATCAAAGTGAGGGCCATGTCCGATGAGCAGTTCTTC. The chain joins TRBV19 to TRBJ2-1, with D tentatively TRBD2 (5 bases). From germline, CDR1 is LNHDA and CDR2 SQIVND (reference sequence). V was clipped by 3 bases and J by 8 bases, with 20 bases between them. The CDR3 extends over 16 amino acids.

The genes are TRBV6-4 and TRBJ2-1, with 7 bases aligning to TRBD1. The CDR3 is 14 amino acids. J lost 7 bases, V lost 0 bases, and 3 bases had no gene match. Germline CDR1 and CDR2: MRHNA and SNTAGT. The CDR3 loop is CASSDSPGGNEQFF. CDR3 DNA sequence: TGTGCCAGCAGTGACTCGCCAGGGGGAAATGAGCAGTTCTTC.

This chain uses TRBV19 with TRBJ1-1; 9 nucleotides line up with TRBD1. This CDR3 has 12 amino acids. Germline V gene sequence: CDR1 LNHDA, CDR2 SQIVND (reference sequence). Trimming removed 5 bases from V and 9 bases from J; junction bases left unmatched: 4. In DNA, the CDR3 is TGTGCCAGTAGTCCGGGGACAGGGAAAGCTTTCTTT. Residues: CASSPGTGKAFF.

CDR3 coding DNA: TGTGCCACCCGGCGGGGGGGGAACACTGAAGCTTTCTTT. This sequence encodes CATRRGGNTEAFF. The chain has TRBV27 and TRBJ1-1, with TRBD1 as a possible D gene (5 bases). Trimming took 10 bases from V and 1 from J, leaving 13 bases between them. This CDR3 contains 13 residues. From germline, CDR1 is MNHEY and CDR2 SMNVEV (reference sequence).

The rearrangement links TRBV21-1 to TRBJ2-7; TRBD1, the D gene given by the table, was not confirmed from the DNA. TRBV21-1 is shown as a pseudogene. The CDR3 has 19 amino acids. DNA for the CDR3: TGTGCCAGCAGCAAAGAACACCGGGACAAGGTACTACCAGGCTACGAGCAGTACTTC. It codes for CASSKEHRDKVLPGYEQYF.

Here the CDR3 DNA reads TGTGCCAGCAGCCGGACGGACAGGGGTCTAACGAGTGGCTACACCTTC. Protein: CASSRTDRGLTSGYTF. This chain uses TRBV11-2 with TRBJ1-2, with 9 nucleotides matching TRBD1. The CDR3 runs 16 residues. The germline CDR1 and CDR2 sequences are SGHAT and FQNNGV. After removal of 5 bases from V and 7 bases from J, the junction contained 14 bases not matched to a gene.

V gene TRBV28 combines with J gene TRBJ2-1; the match to TRBD2 covers 10 bases. CDR1 and CDR2 from the germline V gene are MDHEN and SYDVKM. The V gene end was trimmed by 6 bases and the J gene end by 7 bases; junction bases not matched to a gene: 12. This CDR3 comprises 16 residues. The CDR3 loop reads CASRKLVGLARNEQFF. The CDR3 nucleotides are TGTGCCAGCAGGAAACTAGTGGGACTAGCGAGGAATGAGCAGTTCTTC.

This clone was counted a single time. The V and J genes are TRBV18 and TRBJ2-7; a weak D match, TRBD2 (6 bases). With 0 bases removed from V and 5 bases from J, the gap between germline ends came to 11 bases. The CDR3 totals 14 residues. The germline V gene encodes CDR1 KGHSH and CDR2 LQKENI. The CDR3 protein is CASSPPREVNEQYF. As DNA, the CDR3 is TGTGCCAGCTCACCACCGAGGGAGGTCAACGAGCAGTACTTC.

V and J are TRBV9 and TRBJ2-2, with TRBD2 matching 8 bases. V shed 3 bases, J shed 5 bases, and the junction held 3 bases outside the gene matches. This CDR3 comprises 14 residues. In germline, CDR1 is SGDLS, CDR2 YYNGEE. This CDR3 is CASSEKRETGELFF. Written as DNA, the CDR3 is TGTGCCAGCAGCGAAAAGCGGGAGACCGGGGAGCTGTTTTTT.